The 4 T cell receptor beta chains listed next were all sequenced from one sample in a study of identifying expanded T cells in peripheral blood. Data came from immunoSEQ multiplex PCR; TCRdb stores just in-frame clones and leaves some out. This sample has about 90,000 clones, with approximately 88% found just once. Sequences were obtained from blood. The receptors originated from a person aged 18 to 70 in good health.

The chain uses TRBV6-5 and TRBJ1-1; TRBD1 is a possible D gene (6 bases). The V and J ends lost 5 bases and 5 bases respectively, with 18 bases between them. The CDR3 length is 15 residues. The germline V gene has CDR1 MNHEY and CDR2 SVGAGI. DNA of the CDR3: TGTGCCAGCAGTCCTACCAGCAGGGGAAGAACTGAAGCTTTCTTT. It yields the protein CASSPTSRGRTEAFF.

The chain joins TRBV18 to TRBJ1-3; 8 bases are shared with TRBD1. The CDR3 consists of 14 residues. J was trimmed by 4 bases and V by 6 bases; bases with no gene match: 5. Germline CDR1 is KGHSH and CDR2 is LQKENI. CDR3 sequence reads: CASSSTGVGNTIYF. CDR3 sequence (DNA): TGTGCCAGCTCCTCGACAGGGGTCGGAAACACCATATATTTT.

V gene TRBV9 combines with J gene TRBJ2-1, with 7 nucleotides matching TRBD2. V dropped 3 bases and J dropped 6; count of bases not matched to a gene: 21. There are 19 residues in the CDR3. Germline loops: CDR1 SGDLS, CDR2 YYNGEE. In nucleotides, the CDR3 is TGTGCCAGCAGCGCCCCGCTAGGGCGGGAGAGGGTATCGGGCAATGAGCAGTTCTTC. Translating it yields CASSAPLGRERVSGNEQFF.

The chain carries TRBV9 and TRBJ2-5; TRBD1 or TRBD2 may be the D gene (5 bases each). V was pared by 4 bases and J by 3 bases, with 16 bases between. Germline CDR1 SGDLS, CDR2 YYNGEE. CDR3 size: 15 residues. The CDR3 coding sequence is TGTGCCAGCAGCCGGGTAGGGGAGCGCAAAGAGACCCAGTACTTC. Protein product: CASSRVGERKETQYF.